This T cell receptor beta chain was identified in a study of neoadjuvant nivolumab and ipilimumab in lung cancer. This clone appeared once. Its cognate antigen is unknown. Study observations and caveats: Only two of four nivolumab-treated tumors gained richness and clonality by surgery. Only a small number of samples underwent TCR sequencing. TCR richness and clonality were higher in tumors than adjacent uninvolved lung.

The CDR3 extends over 14 amino acids. The V end was cut by 4 bases, the J end by 1 base, with 8 bases between. CDR1 is PRHDT and CDR2 is FYEKMQ in the germline V gene (reference sequence). TCRdb keeps only in-frame clones here, not all; method: immunoSEQ multiplex PCR. The data hold some 20,000 clones, with around 77% observed a single time. The clonotype comes from an adult with non-small cell lung cancer. The rearrangement uses TRBV13 and TRBJ1-3; D is possibly TRBD1 (6 bases). Specimen: tumor tissue, collected after neoadjuvant nivolumab, alone or with ipilimumab, at or shortly before surgery. The CDR3 region is CASSSRGSGNTIYF. The CDR3 DNA follows: TGTGCCAGCAGCTCCAGGGGTTCTGGAAACACCATATATTTT.